A selection of T cell receptor beta chains follows, all from one sample in a study of cytomegalovirus exposure and HLA in healthy donors. The repertoire was sequenced with immunoSEQ multiplex PCR; TCRdb's copy has only in-frame clones and lacks some. The table has roughly 150,000 clones, about 80% seen once. Source material: PBMCs. These receptor sequences come from a man under 40 in good health and CMV-seropositive. Each CDR3 is given with its conserved first and last residue. D genes are given only for firm matches. Clone size is shown for a subset of rows, as once, few, many or a class of expanded clone.

>TRBD1|TRBV18|TRBJ2-5|.
CASSPPLDNRGAGETQYF
TGTGCCAGCTCACCGCCTCTGGATAACAGGGGCGCTGGGGAGACCCAGTACTTC
>TRBD2|TRBV4-3|TRBJ2-5|once
CASSQDRGLGQETQYF
TGCGCCAGCAGCCAAGATAGGGGACTAGGACAAGAGACCCAGTACTTC
>.|TRBV5-1|TRBJ1-3|.
CASSSSAGGYLSGNTIYF
TGCGCCAGCAGCTCAAGCGCTGGGGGGTATTTATCTGGAAACACCATATATTTT
>.|TRBV29-1|TRBJ1-1|few
CSVGRDTEAFF
TGCAGCGTTGGCCGGGACACTGAAGCTTTCTTT
>.|TRBV9|TRBJ1-1|.
CASSAPSGVLGTEAFF
TGTGCCAGCAGCGCCCCGAGTGGAGTGTTGGGCACTGAAGCTTTCTTT
>TRBD1|TRBV10-1|TRBJ2-3|.
CASSGQGAADTQYF
TGCGCCAGCAGTGGACAGGGGGCGGCGGATACGCAGTATTTT
>TRBD1|TRBV6-6|TRBJ2-7|.
CASSYSGQGWAYEQYF
TGTGCCAGCAGTTATTCCGGACAGGGCTGGGCCTACGAGCAGTACTTC
>.|TRBV14|TRBJ1-1|.
CASSQRLAMNTEAFF
TGTGCCAGCAGCCAAAGACTGGCCATGAACACTGAAGCTTTCTTT
>TRBD1|TRBV10-3|TRBJ1-1|.
CATRDREGTEAFF
TGTGCCACCCGGGACAGGGAAGGCACTGAAGCTTTCTTT
>TRBD1|TRBV29-1|TRBJ2-7|.
CSVEDGDSSYEQYF
TGCAGCGTTGAGGATGGGGACAGCTCCTACGAGCAGTACTTC
>.|TRBV6-5|TRBJ1-1|.
CASRGGGNTEAFF
TGTGCCAGTAGAGGCGGGGGGAACACTGAAGCTTTCTTT
>TRBD2|TRBV12-5|TRBJ2-3|.
CASGLATGTSGRRGRAQYF
TGTGCTAGTGGTTTGGCTACCGGGACTAGCGGGAGAAGGGGTAGGGCGCAGTATTTT
>TRBD1|TRBV11-1|TRBJ1-1|many
CASSLSTGGATEAFF
TGTGCCAGCAGCCTCTCGACAGGGGGCGCGACTGAAGCTTTCTTT
>TRBD1|TRBV9|TRBJ1-3|.
CASSTDRVGNTIYF
TGTGCCAGCAGCACCGACAGGGTTGGAAACACCATATATTTT
>.|TRBV9|TRBJ1-2|.
CASSYMNGKGYTF
TGTGCCAGCAGCTACATGAACGGGAAAGGCTACACCTTC
>.|TRBV9|TRBJ1-1|once
CASSPRQLNTEAFF
TGTGCCAGCAGCCCTAGACAGTTGAACACTGAAGCTTTCTTT
>.|TRBV21-1|TRBJ2-7|.
CASTSPAGVPYEQYF
TGTGCCAGCACCAGCCCGGCCGGGGTCCCCTACGAGCAGTACTTC
>.|TRBV2|TRBJ2-7|once
CASGGRAEQYF
TGTGCCAGCGGGGGCAGGGCCGAGCAGTACTTC
>TRBD2|TRBV18|TRBJ2-3|.
CASSPFGWGGGTDTQYF
TGTGCCAGCTCACCGTTCGGCTGGGGAGGGGGCACAGATACGCAGTATTTT
>.|TRBV5-1|TRBJ1-1|once
CASSLAGGYTEAFF
TGCGCCAGCAGCTTGGCCGGGGGATACACTGAAGCTTTCTTT
>TRBD2|TRBV11-3|TRBJ2-1|.
CASSARGAGGPANEQFF
TGTGCCAGCAGCGCCCGGGGTGCGGGAGGGCCGGCTAATGAGCAGTTCTTC
>.|TRBV18|TRBJ1-1|.
CASSPTVSDSRGTEAFF
TGTGCCAGCTCACCAACTGTTTCGGACAGTCGGGGCACTGAAGCTTTCTTT
>TRBD2|TRBV7-9|TRBJ2-7|few
CASSLPSSTSGHEQYF
TGTGCCAGCAGCTTACCTTCGTCCACTAGCGGCCACGAGCAGTACTTC
>.|TRBV18|TRBJ2-2|.
CASSPGRVSGELFF
TGTGCCAGCTCACCAGGCAGGGTTTCCGGGGAGCTGTTTTTT
>TRBD1|TRBV6-1|TRBJ1-4|.
CASRALTGGNEKLFF
TGTGCCAGCAGAGCCTTGACAGGGGGTAATGAAAAACTGTTTTTT
>.|TRBV27|TRBJ1-2|.
CASSFSPSPGNGGYTF
TGTGCCAGCAGTTTCTCGCCCTCCCCAGGGAATGGTGGCTACACCTTC
>TRBD1|TRBV25-1|TRBJ2-3|.
CASTRQGADTQYF
TGTGCCAGCACCAGACAGGGCGCAGATACGCAGTATTTT
>TRBD2|TRBV7-3|TRBJ2-1|.
CASSEGLAAYNEQFF
TGTGCCAGCAGCGAGGGACTAGCGGCTTACAATGAGCAGTTCTTC
>TRBD2|TRBV18|TRBJ2-3|few
CASSPPGLAEATQYF
TGTGCCAGCTCACCACCGGGACTAGCAGAGGCTACGCAGTATTTT
>.|TRBV18|TRBJ1-1|once
CASSQGVDTEAFF
TGTGCCAGCTCACAGGGGGTGGACACTGAAGCTTTCTTT
>.|TRBV29-1|TRBJ1-1|.
CSVDLQGSEAFF
TGCAGCGTTGACCTACAGGGATCTGAAGCTTTCTTT
>TRBD1|TRBV4-2|TRBJ2-7|.
CASSRSTGGVYEQYF
TGTGCCAGCAGCCGATCGACAGGGGGCGTTTACGAGCAGTACTTC
>TRBD1|TRBV30|TRBJ2-7|.
CAWRNQPGQGSYEQYF
TGTGCCTGGAGAAACCAACCGGGACAGGGTTCCTACGAGCAGTACTTC
>.|TRBV9|TRBJ2-3|.
CASSVSRDEERADTQYF
TGTGCCAGCAGCGTATCTAGGGACGAGGAGCGGGCAGATACGCAGTATTTT
>TRBD2|TRBV9|TRBJ2-5|.
CASSVGFDSGRQTQYF
TGTGCCAGCAGCGTAGGGTTCGATAGCGGGAGACAGACCCAGTACTTC
>TRBD1|TRBV6-1|TRBJ1-1|once
CASSGSGTGITEAFF
TGTGCCAGCAGTGGATCCGGGACAGGGATCACTGAAGCTTTCTTT
>.|TRBV11-3|TRBJ2-7|.
CASSTGTPPYEQYF
TGTGCCAGCAGTACCGGGACTCCTCCCTACGAGCAGTACTTC
>.|TRBV5-1|TRBJ2-7|.
CASSLGGTLNYEQYF
TGCGCCAGCAGCTTGGGGGGGACTTTGAACTACGAGCAGTACTTC
>.|TRBV5-8|TRBJ2-7|.
CASSLAGHEAYEQYF
TGTGCCAGCAGCTTGGCGGGACACGAAGCCTACGAGCAGTACTTC
>.|TRBV7-9|TRBJ2-1|.
CASSLEGFPYNEQFF
TGTGCCAGCAGCTTAGAGGGGTTCCCCTACAATGAGCAGTTCTTC
>TRBD2|TRBV2|TRBJ2-3|.
CASRRGGGVTDTQYF
TGTGCCAGCAGGCGGGGCGGGGGGGTCACAGATACGCAGTATTTT
>.|TRBV15|TRBJ1-2|.
CATSSQRKRPGYGYTF
TGTGCCACCAGCAGTCAGAGGAAGAGGCCGGGGTATGGCTACACCTTC
>.|TRBV6-1|TRBJ2-7|few
CASTTIGSGRGEQYF
TGTGCCAGCACTACCATTGGCTCCGGACGGGGGGAGCAGTACTTC
>.|TRBV10-3|TRBJ1-5|.
CAISDGGNQPQHF
TGTGCCATCAGTGACGGGGGCAATCAGCCCCAGCATTTT
>.|TRBV11-1|TRBJ2-7|.
CASSLTLVREQYF
TGTGCCAGCAGCTTAACGTTGGTGCGGGAGCAGTACTTC
>TRBD1|TRBV4-2|TRBJ1-1|.
CASSHPGQGRPTEAFF
TGTGCCAGCAGCCACCCGGGACAGGGAAGGCCCACTGAAGCTTTCTTT
>.|TRBV7-7|TRBJ2-3|.
CASSRNVGGSTDTQYF
TGTGCCAGCAGCCGTAACGTGGGAGGAAGCACAGATACGCAGTATTTT
>TRBD1|TRBV7-9|TRBJ1-3|.
CASSLDSTGGNTIYF
TGTGCCAGCAGCTTAGATTCGACAGGGGGAAACACCATATATTTT
>.|TRBV19|TRBJ2-7|.
CASRQGHLDYEQYF
TGTGCCAGTAGACAGGGACACTTAGACTACGAGCAGTACTTC
>.|TRBV4-3|TRBJ2-2|.
CASSQEKGVSTGELFF
TGCGCCAGCAGCCAAGAAAAAGGGGTGAGCACCGGGGAGCTGTTTTTT
>TRBD1|TRBV2|TRBJ1-3|once
CASRETGERNTIYF
TGTGCCAGCAGGGAGACAGGGGAGCGGAACACCATATATTTT
>.|TRBV28|TRBJ2-7|.
CASSPGTPSSYEQYF
TGTGCCAGCAGCCCCGGGACACCGAGCTCCTACGAGCAGTACTTC
>.|TRBV5-4|TRBJ2-1|.
CASSLEAAYNEQFF
TGTGCCAGCAGCTTGGAAGCGGCATACAATGAGCAGTTCTTC
>TRBD2|TRBV7-8|TRBJ2-2|.
CASSPRTSGNTGELFF
TGTGCCAGCAGCCCCCGGACTAGCGGGAACACCGGGGAGCTGTTTTTT